Shown below are 6 T cell receptor beta chains from a single sample sequenced in a study of CD8 T cells in Susac syndrome. RNA, at about 0.5 to 1 ug, was reverse transcribed with random hexamers. TCRdb called the immunoSEQ multiplex PCR reads again in MiXCR, with one record for every CDR3 protein. There are a few hundred thousand distinct CDR3 sequences in the sample; approximately 95% occur only once, and 0.082% lies in the top ten. What was sequenced was CD4+ T cells from PBMCs. Every receptor here comes from a human donor with multiple sclerosis.

A note on this clonotype: Given the absence of the conserved phenylalanine or tryptophan at the CDR3 end, a read error is likely. The chain couples TRBV24-1 to TRBJ2-2; 9 positions match TRBD2. V shed 3 bases and J 2 bases; nucleotides not matched to a gene: 6. There are 17 residues in the CDR3. Germline V CDR1 and CDR2: KGHDR, SFDVKD. The chain's CDR3 is CATSDPSAGGNTGELFS. The DNA of the CDR3 is TGTGCCACCAGTGATCCCTCAGCGGGGGGTAACACCGGGGAGCTGTTTTCT.

The chain recombines TRBV7-2 with TRBJ2-7; D is ambiguous. The CDR3 extends over 14 amino acids. V was pared by 1 base and J by 2 bases, with 9 bases between. CDR1 is SGHTA, CDR2 FQGNSA, per germline. In DNA form, the CDR3 reads TGTGCCAGCAGCTTAGAGGCACATACCTACGAGCAGTACTTC. It yields the protein CASSLEAHTYEQYF.

This clonotype was detected a few times. This rearrangement joins TRBV12-3 or TRBV12-4 to TRBJ1-4; TRBD1 matches at 8 bases. With V trimmed by 6 bases and J by 8 bases, 8 bases remained unmatched. The CDR3 contains 14 residues. CDR3 nucleotides: TGTGCCAGCAGCTCGCAGGGGGCTCGGGAAAAACTGTTTTTT. Its protein product is CASSSQGAREKLFF.

This chain uses TRBV3-1 with TRBJ2-1; D unresolved. This CDR3 is built from 17 residues. CDR1 and CDR2 from the germline V gene are LGHDT and YNNKEL (reference sequence). The germline V and J ends were trimmed by 1 base and 0 bases, with 13 bases remaining between them. The CDR3 is CASSQALMSSSYNEQFF. In DNA form, the CDR3 reads TGTGCCAGCAGCCAAGCCTTAATGAGCAGCTCCTACAATGAGCAGTTCTTC.

This chain joins TRBV12-3 or TRBV12-4 and TRBJ2-3; D is unresolved. The ends were cut back, 1 base at V and 1 base at J, with 6 bases in the middle. The CDR3 extends over 14 amino acids. CDR3: CASSLGRGTDTQYF. The CDR3 DNA follows: TGTGCCAGCAGTTTAGGCAGAGGCACAGATACGCAGTATTTT.

The chain carries TRBV3-1 and TRBJ2-5; no clear D. The V and J ends lost 1 base and 7 bases respectively, with 7 bases between them. The CDR3 covers 12 residues. Per germline, CDR1 LGHDT and CDR2 YNNKEL (reference sequence). CDR3 residues: CASSQASGTQYF. The DNA of the CDR3 is TGTGCCAGCAGCCAAGCCTCAGGGACCCAGTACTTC.